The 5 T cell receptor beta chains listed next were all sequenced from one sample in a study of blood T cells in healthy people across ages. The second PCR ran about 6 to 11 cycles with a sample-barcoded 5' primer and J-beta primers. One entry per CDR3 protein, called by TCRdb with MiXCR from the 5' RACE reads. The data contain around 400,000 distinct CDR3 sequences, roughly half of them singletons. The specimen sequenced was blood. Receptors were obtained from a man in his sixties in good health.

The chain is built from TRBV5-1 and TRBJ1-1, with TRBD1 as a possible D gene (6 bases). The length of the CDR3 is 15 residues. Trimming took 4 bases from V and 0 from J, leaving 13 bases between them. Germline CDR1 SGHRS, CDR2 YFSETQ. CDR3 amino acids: CASSGGSNMNTEAFF. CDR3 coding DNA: TGCGCCAGCAGCGGGGGCTCTAACATGAACACTGAAGCTTTCTTT.

Written as DNA, the CDR3 is TGCAGTGCCCGAACCGGACAGGGGAAAAGTGGCTACACCTTC. It codes for CSARTGQGKSGYTF. The chain combines TRBV20-1 with TRBJ1-2, with 9 positions matching TRBD1. This CDR3 is 14 amino acids long. CDR1 DFQATT and CDR2 SNEGSKA come from the germline V gene (reference sequence). Trimming removed 6 bases from V and 7 bases from J; junction bases left unmatched: 12.

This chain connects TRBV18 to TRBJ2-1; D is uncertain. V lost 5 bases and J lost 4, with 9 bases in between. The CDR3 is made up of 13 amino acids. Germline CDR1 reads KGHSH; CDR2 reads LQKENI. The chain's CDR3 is CASSSTPYNEQFF. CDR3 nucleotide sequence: TGTGCCAGCTCATCCACACCATACAATGAGCAGTTCTTC.

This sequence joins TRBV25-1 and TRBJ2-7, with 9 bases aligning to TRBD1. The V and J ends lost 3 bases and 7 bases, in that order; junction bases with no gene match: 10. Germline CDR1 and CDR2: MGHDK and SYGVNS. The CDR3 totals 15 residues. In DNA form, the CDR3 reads TGTGCCAGCAGTGATCCGGGACAGGGTTCAAATGAGCAGTACTTC. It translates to CASSDPGQGSNEQYF.

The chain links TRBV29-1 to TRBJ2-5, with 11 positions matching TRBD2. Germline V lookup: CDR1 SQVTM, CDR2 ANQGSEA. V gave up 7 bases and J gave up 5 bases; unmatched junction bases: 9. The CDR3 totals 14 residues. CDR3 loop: CSAKSSGGVETQYF. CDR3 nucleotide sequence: TGCAGCGCAAAGAGTAGCGGGGGGGTGGAGACCCAGTACTTC.